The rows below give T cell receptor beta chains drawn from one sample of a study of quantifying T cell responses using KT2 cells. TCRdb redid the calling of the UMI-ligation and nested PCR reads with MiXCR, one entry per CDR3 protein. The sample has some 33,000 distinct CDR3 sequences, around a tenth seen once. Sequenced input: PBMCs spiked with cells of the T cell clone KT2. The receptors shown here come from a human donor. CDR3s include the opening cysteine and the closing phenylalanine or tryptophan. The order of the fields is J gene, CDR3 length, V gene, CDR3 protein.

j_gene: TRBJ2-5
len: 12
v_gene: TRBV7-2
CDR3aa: CASRLERETQYF

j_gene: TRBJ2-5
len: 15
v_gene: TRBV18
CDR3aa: CASSSGTGRPEGQYF

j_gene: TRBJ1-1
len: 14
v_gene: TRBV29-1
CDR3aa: CSVSSGTDVTEAFF

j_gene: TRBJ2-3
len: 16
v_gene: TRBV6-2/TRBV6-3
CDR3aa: CASSYSKQLRTDTQYF

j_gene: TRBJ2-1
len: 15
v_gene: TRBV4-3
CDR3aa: CASSHSGSSYNEQFF

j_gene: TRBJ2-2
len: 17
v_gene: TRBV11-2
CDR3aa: CASSPRRTAANTGELFF

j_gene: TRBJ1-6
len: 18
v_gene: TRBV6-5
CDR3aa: CASSYGAPMGQNNSPLHF

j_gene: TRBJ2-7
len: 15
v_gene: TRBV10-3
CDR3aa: CAISGAGTGAYEQYF

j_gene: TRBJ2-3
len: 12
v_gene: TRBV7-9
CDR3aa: CASSPYTDTQYF

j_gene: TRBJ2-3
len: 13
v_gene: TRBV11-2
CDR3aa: CASSRLGQDTQYF

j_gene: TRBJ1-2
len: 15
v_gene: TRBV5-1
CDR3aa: CASSLDPGLDYGYTF

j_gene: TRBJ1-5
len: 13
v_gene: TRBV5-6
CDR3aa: CASSTRGDQPQHF

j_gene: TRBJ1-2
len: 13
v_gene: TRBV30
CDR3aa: CAWSDRDSGGYTF

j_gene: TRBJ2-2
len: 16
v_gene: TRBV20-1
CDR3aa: CSARQEQGGDTGELFF

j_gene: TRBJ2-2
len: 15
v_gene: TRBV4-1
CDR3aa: CASSQEMGGTGELFF

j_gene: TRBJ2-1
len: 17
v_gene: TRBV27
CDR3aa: CASSLSAYGNSYNEQFF

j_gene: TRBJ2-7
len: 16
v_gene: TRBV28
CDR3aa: CASSFHLWQGTYEQYF

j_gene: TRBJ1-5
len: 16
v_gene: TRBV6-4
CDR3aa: CASTRGGRYSNQPQHF

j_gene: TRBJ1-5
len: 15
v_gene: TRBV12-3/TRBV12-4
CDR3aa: CASSSETGDNQPQHF

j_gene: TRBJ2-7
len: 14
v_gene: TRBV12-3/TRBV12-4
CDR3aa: CASSPRGGNYEQYF

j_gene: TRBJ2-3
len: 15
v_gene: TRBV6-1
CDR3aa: CASSERGGGSDTQYF

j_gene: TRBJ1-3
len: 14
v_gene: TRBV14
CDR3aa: CASSRDMTGNTIYF